The clone carrying this TCR beta chain was observed a handful of times. Its cognate antigen is unknown. The data belong to a study of T-cell reconstitution after alpha-beta-depleted transplantation in children. Points from the study as a whole: It was newly produced T cells that mostly accounted for T-cell counts and diversity one year after transplant.

Unique molecular identifiers were used to barcode this TCRbeta library. TCRdb re-analysed the PCR reads in MiXCR, keeping a single row per CDR3 protein. The sample comprises fewer than 550,000 distinct CDR3 sequences, about an eighth of which are singletons, and 14% rests with the top ten. The germline gives CDR1 SGHRS, CDR2 YFSETQ. The CDR3 totals 19 residues. V shed 3 bases and J 2 bases; nucleotides not matched to a gene: 14. The gene calls are TRBV5-1 and TRBJ2-3; 11 bases are a match to TRBD2. The sequences come from PBMCs, mostly from graft donor cells, collected 180 days after TCRalphabeta/CD19-depleted stem cell transplant. The origin of this receptor is a female patient between 2 and 10 years old who had a stem cell transplant for aplastic anemia, so the T cells may come from the graft donor. The CDR3 loop reads CASSWGLAEWGNHTDTQYF. CDR3 DNA sequence: TGCGCCAGCAGCTGGGGACTAGCGGAGTGGGGGAACCACACAGATACGCAGTATTTT.